The 13 T cell receptor beta chains below come from one sample, sequenced in a study of Ad26.COV2.S vaccination and SARS-CoV-2 variants. Sample treatment: approximately 18 received Ad26.COV2.S at low or high dose, single or two shots; about 5 received placebo; per-sample allocation not given. Collection of samples fell on day 63 after the first vaccine or placebo injection. Profiled with immunoSEQ multiplex PCR; TCRdb holds only in-frame clones, not every one. The sample consists of fewer than 500,000 clones, 89% of them appearing once. The sequencing here drew on peripheral blood, taken in a trial of Ad26.COV2.S vaccine versus placebo. These receptors came from a person between 18 and 59 years old who received the Ad26.COV2.S COVID-19 vaccine or a placebo.

In this sample, this clone turned up once. V gene TRBV9 combines with J gene TRBJ1-2, with TRBD1 identical over 7 bases. In germline, CDR1 is SGDLS, CDR2 YYNGEE. This CDR3 has 15 amino acids. Trimming removed 7 bases from V and 5 bases from J; junction bases left unmatched: 14. CDR3 protein: CASASPNRGGYGYTF. DNA for the CDR3: TGTGCCAGCGCGTCCCCCAACAGGGGCGGATATGGCTACACCTTC.

V usage is TRBV28 and J usage is TRBJ1-1, with a weak D call TRBD1 (5 bases). The germline V gene encodes CDR1 MDHEN and CDR2 SYDVKM. The CDR3 sequence is 16 residues long. V lost 6 bases and J 0 bases, leaving 17 bases between the germline ends. The CDR3, as DNA: TGTGCCAGCAGATTACCAGGGTTGCGGATGAACACTGAAGCTTTCTTT. This gives the protein CASRLPGLRMNTEAFF.

The chain recombines TRBV5-6 with TRBJ1-3, with D unresolved. CDR3 size: 15 residues. The germline gives CDR1 SGHDT, CDR2 YYEEEE. V dropped 4 bases and J dropped 4 bases, with 15 bases sitting between them. CDR3 in amino acids: CASSPPAGRGNTIYF. The CDR3 coding sequence is TGTGCCAGCAGCCCGCCCGCGGGGAGAGGAAACACCATATATTTT.

This chain connects TRBV19 to TRBJ1-2, with D possibly being TRBD1 (5 bases). The CDR3 has 15 amino acids. V shed 3 bases and J shed 5 bases, with 16 bases lying between them. Germline V gene lookup returns CDR1 LNHDA and CDR2 SQIVND (reference sequence). The CDR3 is CASSIPGAGPYGYTF. The CDR3 coding sequence is TGTGCCAGTAGTATTCCTGGGGCCGGACCGTATGGCTACACCTTC.

This clone was seen just once. The rearrangement links TRBV5-1 to TRBJ2-2; D is possibly TRBD2 (7 bases). In germline, CDR1 is SGHRS, CDR2 YFSETQ. Trimming shortened V by 3 bases and J by 10 bases, and 13 bases separated the two germline ends. The CDR3 runs to 13 residues. CDR3 coding DNA: TGCGCCAGCAGCTCCTGGGGGGGGCAGGAGCTGTTTTTT. Translating gives CASSSWGGQELFF.

As DNA, the CDR3 is TGTGCCAGCAGCGGGACAGCCCCCTACGAGCAGTACTTC. Protein product: CASSGTAPYEQYF. The rearrangement joins TRBV5-5 to TRBJ2-7; 7 bases map to TRBD1. The CDR3 contains 13 residues. Germline lookup yields CDR1 SGHKS and CDR2 YYEKEE (reference sequence). V gave up 4 bases and J gave up 2 bases; unmatched junction bases: 3.

This rearrangement joins TRBV30 to TRBJ1-5; unclear D gene. The V and J ends lost 2 bases and 5 bases respectively, with 13 bases between them. Germline loops: CDR1 GTSNPN, CDR2 SVGIG (reference sequence). The CDR3 extends over 14 amino acids. The CDR3 DNA is TGTGCCTGGAGTAGGACCTACGCCGATCAGCCCCAGCATTTT. Amino acids: CAWSRTYADQPQHF.

Written as DNA, the CDR3 is TGTGCCAGCAGCTTAAAAGACAGGGGGATCACCGGGGAGCTGTTTTTT. Translating gives CASSLKDRGITGELFF. The chain carries TRBV11-3 and TRBJ2-2, with 9 bases lining up with TRBD1. V gave up 2 bases and J gave up 4 bases; unmatched junction bases: 5. Per germline, CDR1 SGHNT and CDR2 YENEEA. The CDR3 consists of 16 residues.

J is TRBJ1-4 and V is TRBV18, with 7 nucleotides matching TRBD1. Germline CDR1 and CDR2: KGHSH and LQKENI. J was trimmed by 3 bases and V by 4 bases; bases with no gene match: 2. The CDR3 sequence is 14 residues long. The CDR3 region is CASSQGAANEKLFF. Written as DNA, the CDR3 is TGTGCCAGCTCACAGGGGGCTGCTAATGAAAAACTGTTTTTT.

The genes are TRBV7-3 and TRBJ1-3; unclear D gene. The CDR3 length is 13 residues. The ends were cut back, 3 bases at V and 4 bases at J, with 7 bases in the middle. Germline V gene data show CDR1 as SGHTA and CDR2 as FQGTGA. Here the CDR3 reads CASSLGFGNTIYF. The CDR3 DNA sequence: TGTGCCAGCAGCTTGGGCTTCGGAAACACCATATATTTT.

This sequence joins TRBV27 and TRBJ1-1; D remains unclear. V lost 4 bases, J lost 0 bases, and 9 bases lay in between. The CDR3 has 14 amino acids. Germline-derived CDR1 and CDR2 are MNHEY and SMNVEV (reference sequence). This CDR3 reads CASSSPLLNTEAFF. CDR3 DNA: TGTGCCAGCAGTTCCCCCCTCCTGAACACTGAAGCTTTCTTT.

The chain has TRBV5-1 and TRBJ1-6, with D unresolved. This CDR3 has 16 amino acids. V was clipped by 1 base and J by 9 bases, with 17 bases between them. Germline V gene data show CDR1 as SGHRS and CDR2 as YFSETQ. The CDR3 reads CASSLWEGGIGSPLHF. In nucleotides, the CDR3 is TGCGCCAGCAGCTTGTGGGAGGGAGGTATAGGTTCACCCCTCCACTTT.

The V call is TRBV19, the J call TRBJ2-1, with 7 bases that match TRBD1. Germline V CDR1 and CDR2: LNHDA, SQIVND (reference sequence). Losses at the gene ends were 3 bases for V and 0 bases for J; bases not matched to a gene: 8. The CDR3 contains 17 residues. CDR3 coding DNA: TGTGCCAGTAGTATTCAGTCGGGACAGAGCTCCTACAATGAGCAGTTCTTC. It codes for CASSIQSGQSSYNEQFF.